Shown below are 26 T cell receptor beta chains from a single sample sequenced in a study of blood T cell repertoires in COVID-19 (TCRdb year 2020). Library creation used the immunoSEQ multiplex PCR assay. Drawn from immuneACCESS, this table holds only the in-frame rearrangements with V and J called that TCRdb kept. Clones are partly lost; checked studies trace under half to an unresolved V gene and leave the rest unexplained. The sample yields 300,000 to 500,000 clones; roughly 90% were counted once. The ten most abundant clones make up over 0.9% of the sample. Sequences were obtained from PBMCs or T cells enriched from blood (not recorded which). Receptor source: a woman aged 30 to 39 with acute COVID-19.

V usage is TRBV7-3 and J usage is TRBJ2-2; 7 nucleotides match TRBD1. The junction had 8 bases not matched to a gene; V was cut back by 0 bases and J by 4 bases. This CDR3 contains 17 residues. Germline V gene sequence: CDR1 SGHTA, CDR2 FQGTGA. CDR3 bases: TGTGCCAGCAGCTTAACCCGACAGGGTTTAGGCACCGGGGAGCTGTTTTTT. Protein: CASSLTRQGLGTGELFF.

In this sample, this clone turned up once. The V and J genes are TRBV6-2 or TRBV6-3 and TRBJ2-1, with 11 bases identical to TRBD2. With 4 bases clipped from V and 6 bases from J, the junction kept 8 bases outside the gene matches. Germline V gene sequence: CDR1 MNHEY, CDR2 SVGEGT. The CDR3 length is 16 residues. The chain's CDR3 is CASSWTTSGSTNEQFF. Written as DNA, the CDR3 is TGTGCCAGCAGTTGGACCACTAGCGGGAGTACCAATGAGCAGTTCTTC.

This chain uses TRBV7-9 with TRBJ1-6; tentatively, D is TRBD1 (6 bases). The CDR3 length is 14 residues. In germline, CDR1 is SEHNR, CDR2 FQNEAQ (reference sequence). The germline V and J ends were trimmed by 5 bases and 6 bases, with 11 bases remaining between them. CDR3 bases: TGTGCCAGCAGCGCGACAGGAGTTAATTCACCCCTCCACTTT. Its translation: CASSATGVNSPLHF.

The V call is TRBV19, the J call TRBJ1-2, with 12 positions matching TRBD1. The CDR3 totals 17 residues. With V trimmed by 0 bases and J by 4 bases, 6 bases remained unmatched. CDR1 is LNHDA and CDR2 is SQIVND in the germline V gene (reference sequence). The CDR3 region has the DNA TGTGCCAGTAGTATAGATTGGGACAGGGGGCTGATCTATGGCTACACCTTC. This codes for CASSIDWDRGLIYGYTF.

This clone was seen more than once but under ten times. This chain uses TRBV27 with TRBJ1-1; D gene ambiguous. V lost 0 bases, J lost 4 bases, and 6 bases lay in between. Germline CDR1 MNHEY, CDR2 SMNVEV (reference sequence). The CDR3 totals 13 residues. The CDR3 nucleotides are TGTGCCAGCAGTTTATCACTGTCCACTGAAGCTTTCTTT. Amino acids: CASSLSLSTEAFF.

The V call is TRBV15, the J call TRBJ2-3; tentative D call: TRBD2 (5 bases). V lost 1 base, J lost 1 base, and 12 bases lay in between. The CDR3 has 16 residues. The germline V gene has CDR1 LNHNV and CDR2 YYDKDF (reference sequence). This CDR3 reads CATSRVLNGGTDTQYF. Here the CDR3 DNA reads TGTGCCACCAGCAGAGTCCTAAACGGGGGCACAGATACGCAGTATTTT.

V and J are TRBV5-6 and TRBJ2-1, with 9 bases aligning to TRBD1. The CDR3 loop spans 14 amino acids. In germline, CDR1 is SGHDT, CDR2 YYEEEE. V was clipped by 3 bases and J by 8 bases; unmatched bases: 6. The CDR3 loop is CASSWGTGNHEQFF. The CDR3 coding sequence is TGTGCCAGCAGCTGGGGGACAGGGAACCATGAGCAGTTCTTC.

The chain is built from TRBV6-5 and TRBJ1-2; no clear D gene. The V gene's germline CDR1 is MNHEY and CDR2 SVGAGI. Trimming shortened V by 8 bases and J by 5 bases, and 15 bases separated the two germline ends. The CDR3 contains 13 residues. The CDR3 DNA follows: TGTGCCAGCCTGGGAGACGGATTGTATGGCTACACCTTC. Protein product: CASLGDGLYGYTF.

This clone was picked up one time. The V gene is TRBV5-1, the J gene TRBJ2-6; TRBD2 matches at 7 bases. This CDR3 is built from 16 residues. The V and J ends lost 4 bases and 0 bases, in that order; junction bases with no gene match: 4. CDR1 and CDR2 from the germline V gene are SGHRS and YFSETQ. This CDR3 reads CASSDGTTSGANVLTF. The CDR3 DNA reads TGCGCCAGCAGCGATGGGACTACCTCTGGGGCCAACGTCCTGACTTTC. Together with reference TRBV5-1 and TRBJ2-6, the CDR3 gives the full variable domain: KAGVTQTPRYLIKTRGQQVTLSCSPISGHRSVSWYQQTPGQGLQFLFEYFSETQRNKGNFPGRFSGRQFSNSRSEMNVSTLELGDSALYLCASSDGTTSGANVLTFGAGSRLTVL.

This clone was counted once. The chain has TRBV6-6 and TRBJ1-5; D uncertain. Germline V gene sequence: CDR1 MNHNY, CDR2 SVGAGI (reference sequence). This CDR3 has 16 amino acids. V lost 5 bases and J lost 0, with 14 bases in between. This CDR3 is CASSHPESYSNQPQHF. CDR3 coding DNA: TGTGCCAGCAGTCACCCCGAGTCATATAGCAATCAGCCCCAGCATTTT.

This chain uses TRBV19 with TRBJ1-3, with D maybe TRBD1 (5 bases). CDR1 and CDR2 from the germline V gene are LNHDA and SQIVND (reference sequence). V shed 7 bases and J shed 0 bases, with 16 bases lying between them. The CDR3 has 16 amino acids. CDR3 bases: TGTGCCAGTACTCGCCGCGGGGCCGGCTCTGGAAACACCATATATTTT. Its protein product is CASTRRGAGSGNTIYF. Complete variable domain (other parts from reference TRBV19 and TRBJ1-3): DGGITQSPKYLFRKEGQNVTLSCEQNLNHDAMYWYRQDPGQGLRLIYYSQIVNDFQKGDIAEGYSVSREKKESFPLTVTSAQKNPTAFYLCASTRRGAGSGNTIYFGEGSWLTVV.

J is TRBJ2-3 and V is TRBV5-1; D unresolved. Trimming took off 2 bases at V and 4 bases at J, with 17 bases between the two ends. Germline V gene sequence: CDR1 SGHRS, CDR2 YFSETQ. The CDR3 extends over 16 amino acids. CDR3 DNA sequence: TGCGCCAGCAGCTTTATTCAGGCAACGAGCCCAGATACGCAGTATTTT. It yields the protein CASSFIQATSPDTQYF.

The CDR3 is CASRRTSGGGDTQYF. CDR3 DNA sequence: TGTGCCAGCAGGAGGACTAGCGGGGGAGGAGATACGCAGTATTTT. The chain has TRBV2 and TRBJ2-3, with 13 nucleotides matching TRBD2. J gave up 5 bases and V 6 bases, and 5 bases lay outside the gene matches. CDR3 size: 15 residues. Germline V gene lookup returns CDR1 SNHLY and CDR2 FYNNEI.

The CDR3 nucleotides read TGCGCCAGCAGCGCGGAGCGGGGGGGGGAGACCCAGTACTTC. This sequence encodes CASSAERGGETQYF. This chain uses TRBV5-1 with TRBJ2-5; 10 bases agree with TRBD2. The CDR3 has 14 amino acids. Losses at the gene ends were 4 bases for V and 5 bases for J; bases not matched to a gene: 5. Germline-derived CDR1 and CDR2 are SGHRS and YFSETQ.

V is TRBV30 and J is TRBJ2-1; D is perhaps TRBD1 (5 bases). CDR1 is GTSNPN and CDR2 is SVGIG in the germline V gene (reference sequence). Trimming removed 7 bases from V and 9 bases from J, with 25 bases in between. The length of the CDR3 is 15 residues. CDR3: CASNKADTASSEQFF. The CDR3 coding sequence is TGTGCCTCCAATAAGGCGGACACCGCTTCTAGTGAGCAGTTCTTC.

V usage is TRBV29-1 and J usage is TRBJ2-7; TRBD1 agrees at 8 bases. CDR1 and CDR2 from the germline V gene are SQVTM and ANQGSEA. CDR3 size: 13 residues. V dropped 7 bases and J dropped 4; count of bases not matched to a gene: 9. CDR3 sequence reads: CSAIRTGFYEQYF. CDR3 sequence (DNA): TGCAGCGCGATCCGGACAGGGTTTTACGAGCAGTACTTC.

This sequence joins TRBV19 and TRBJ2-7; D possibly corresponds to TRBD2 (5 bases). Germline lookup yields CDR1 LNHDA and CDR2 SQIVND (reference sequence). CDR3 length equals 16 residues. Trimming cost V 5 bases and J 1 base, with 18 bases left between them. The CDR3 reads CASSPPGSGRSYEQYF. Written as DNA, the CDR3 is TGTGCCAGTAGTCCTCCGGGGAGCGGACGATCCTACGAGCAGTACTTC. The full variable domain, rest sourced from reference TRBV19 and TRBJ2-7, is DGGITQSPKYLFRKEGQNVTLSCEQNLNHDAMYWYRQDPGQGLRLIYYSQIVNDFQKGDIAEGYSVSREKKESFPLTVTSAQKNPTAFYLCASSPPGSGRSYEQYFGPGTRLTVT.

This chain joins TRBV19 and TRBJ1-5; 8 bases match TRBD1. This CDR3 spans 15 amino acids. The germline V gene encodes CDR1 LNHDA and CDR2 SQIVND (reference sequence). Germline trimming cut 8 bases from V and 8 bases from J; bases unmatched to any gene: 14. The CDR3 nucleotides read TGTGCCAGTGTTCGTGAGCAGGGGGCGAGGGAGCCCCAGCATTTT. Translation: CASVREQGAREPQHF.

Notes on this clone: The same CDR3 can be traced to other DNA sequences in this sample. The chain combines TRBV9 with TRBJ1-3; D remains unclear. V lost 0 bases, J lost 4 bases, and 5 bases lay in between. Germline loops: CDR1 SGDLS, CDR2 YYNGEE. The CDR3 runs 13 residues. The CDR3: CASSVESGNTIYF. In DNA, the CDR3 is TGTGCCAGCAGCGTAGAAAGCGGAAACACCATATATTTT.

This rearrangement joins TRBV6-5 to TRBJ1-2, with a possible D match to TRBD1 (6 bases). The CDR3 is 14 amino acids. Trimming took 5 bases from V and 4 from J, leaving 14 bases between them. Germline loops: CDR1 MNHEY, CDR2 SVGAGI. For the CDR3, the DNA is TGTGCCAGCAGTCCGAGACAGGAGCGCTATGGCTACACCTTC. Translation: CASSPRQERYGYTF.

The chain combines TRBV27 with TRBJ1-4, with D possibly matching TRBD1 (5 bases). The CDR3 loop spans 14 amino acids. Germline assignment: CDR1 MNHEY and CDR2 SMNVEV (reference sequence). V was clipped by 1 base and J by 7 bases, with 10 bases between them. CDR3 coding DNA: TGTGCCAGCAGTTTATTGGGGGGGGGTGAAAAACTGTTTTTT. It is translated as CASSLLGGGEKLFF. Variable domain in full (rest from reference TRBV27 and TRBJ1-4): EAQVTQNPRYLITVTGKKLTVTCSQNMNHEYMSWYRQDPGLGLRQIYYSMNVEVTDKGDVPEGYKVSRKEKRNFPLILESPSPNQTSLYFCASSLLGGGEKLFFGSGTQLSVL.

This clone was seen only once. The chain links TRBV7-9 to TRBJ1-6; 12 nucleotides agree with TRBD1. The V and J ends lost 5 bases and 8 bases, in that order; junction bases with no gene match: 4. The CDR3 contains 15 residues. CDR1 and CDR2 (germline): SEHNR, FQNEAQ (reference sequence). The CDR3 protein is CASSTGQGAYSPLHF. The CDR3 DNA is TGTGCCAGCAGCACGGGACAGGGGGCATATTCACCCCTCCACTTT.

V is TRBV24-1 and J is TRBJ2-3, with TRBD2 as a possible D gene (6 bases). Trimming stripped 9 bases from V and 5 bases from J, with 17 bases between. The CDR3 runs 14 residues. Germline assignment: CDR1 KGHDR and CDR2 SFDVKD. As DNA, the CDR3 is TGTGCCACCGGACCCCCAGGAGGGAGAGATACGCAGTATTTT. Amino acid sequence: CATGPPGGRDTQYF.

The V gene is TRBV19, the J gene TRBJ1-2; TRBD1 matches at 8 bases. Germline V CDR1 and CDR2: LNHDA, SQIVND (reference sequence). This CDR3 is built from 15 residues. The junction had 9 bases not matched to a gene; V was cut back by 2 bases and J by 7 bases. CDR3 amino acids: CASSITPDRDRGYTF. CDR3 coding DNA: TGTGCCAGTAGTATAACCCCGGACAGGGATCGTGGCTACACCTTC.

The chain combines TRBV21-1 with TRBJ2-5; the DNA was not used to check the table's D call, TRBD2. TRBV21-1 is reported as a pseudogene. This CDR3 region has 15 residues. CDR3 bases: TGTGCCAGCAGCACGGGGGGCCCAATCCAAGAGACCCAGTACTTC. Encoded protein: CASSTGGPIQETQYF.

This clone is a singleton in its sample. The CDR3 reads CASSPGGALNTEAFF. The CDR3 DNA sequence: TGTGCCAGCAGCCCCGGAGGGGCCCTGAACACTGAAGCTTTCTTT. This chain joins TRBV7-3 and TRBJ1-1, with TRBD1 as a possible D gene (5 bases). Germline V gives CDR1 SGHTA, CDR2 FQGTGA. Trimming pared 5 bases from V and 0 bases from J, leaving 13 bases between. The CDR3 is 15 residues long.